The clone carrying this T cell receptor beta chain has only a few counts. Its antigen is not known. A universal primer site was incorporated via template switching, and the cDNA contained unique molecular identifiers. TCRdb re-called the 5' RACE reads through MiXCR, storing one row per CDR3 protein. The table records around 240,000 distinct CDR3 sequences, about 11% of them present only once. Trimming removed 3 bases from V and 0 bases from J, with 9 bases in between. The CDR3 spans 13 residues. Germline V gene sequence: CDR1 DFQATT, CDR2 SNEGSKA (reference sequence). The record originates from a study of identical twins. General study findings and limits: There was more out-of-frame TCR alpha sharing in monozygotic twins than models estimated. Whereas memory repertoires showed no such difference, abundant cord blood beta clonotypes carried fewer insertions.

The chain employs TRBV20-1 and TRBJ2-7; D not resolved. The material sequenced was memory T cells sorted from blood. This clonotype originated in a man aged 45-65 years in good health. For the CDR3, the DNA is TGCAGTGCTAGGGTTGGCGGCTCCTACGAGCAGTACTTC. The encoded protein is CSARVGGSYEQYF.